Shown below are 13 T cell receptor beta chains from a single sample sequenced in a study of T-cell reconstitution after alpha-beta-depleted transplantation in children. The authors prepared the TCRbeta library with unique molecular identifiers. In TCRdb, the PCR reads were re-called with MiXCR into one record per CDR3 protein. This sample yields roughly 400,000 distinct CDR3 sequences, of which around two fifths are seen a single time; 25% to 30% belongs to the top ten. The starting material was PBMCs, obtained before TCRalphabeta/CD19-depleted stem cell transplant. Source of these receptors: a girl under 10 years old with aplastic anemia, due to receive a stem cell transplant.

The chain carries TRBV7-6 and TRBJ2-1, with D tentatively TRBD2 (5 bases). The V end lost 1 base, the J end lost 8 bases, and 9 bases lay between the germline ends. This CDR3 region has 13 residues. Germline CDR1 SGHVS, CDR2 FNYEAQ. CDR3 in amino acids: CASSLDLADEQFF. In DNA, the CDR3 is TGTGCCAGCAGCTTAGACCTAGCTGATGAGCAGTTCTTC. The full variable domain, in which reference TRBV7-6 and TRBJ2-1 provide the parts outside the CDR3, is GAGVSQSPRYKVTKRGQDVALRCDPISGHVSLYWYRQALGQGPEFLTYFNYEAQQDKSGLPNDRFSAERPEGSISTLTIQRTEQRDSAMYRCASSLDLADEQFFGPGTRLTVL.

The gene calls are TRBV20-1 and TRBJ1-6, with no clear D. V was trimmed by 3 bases and J by 8 bases, leaving 11 bases between them. CDR3 length: 13 residues. CDR1 is DFQATT, CDR2 SNEGSKA, per germline (reference sequence). The CDR3 here is CSARREPDSPLHF. The CDR3 nucleotides are TGCAGTGCTAGGAGGGAACCGGATTCACCCCTCCACTTT.

The chain links TRBV20-1 to TRBJ2-3; 7 positions match TRBD2. CDR3 length: 15 amino acids. Germline-derived CDR1 and CDR2 are DFQATT and SNEGSKA (reference sequence). Here the CDR3 DNA reads TGCAGCACCCTTGGGGGGGTCGACTCCCCAGATACGCAGTATTTT. Translation gives CSTLGGVDSPDTQYF.

This clonotype occurred many times. The V gene is TRBV20-1, the J gene TRBJ2-7; 9 bases match TRBD2. The CDR3 has 14 residues. V trimming: 0 bases; J trimming: 2 bases; junction bases outside the gene matches: 2. CDR1 is DFQATT, CDR2 SNEGSKA, per germline (reference sequence). CDR3 sequence: CSARDSGRAYEQYF. The CDR3 bases are TGCAGTGCTAGAGATAGCGGGAGAGCCTACGAGCAGTACTTC.

The chain carries TRBV10-3 and TRBJ2-3; D possibly corresponds to TRBD1 (5 bases). The germline CDR1 and CDR2 sequences are ENHRY and SYGVKD. This CDR3 is 12 amino acids long. V was shortened by 8 bases and J by 2 bases, with 8 bases between the two germline ends. The CDR3: CAIGQDTDTQYF. The DNA for the CDR3 is TGTGCCATCGGACAAGACACAGATACGCAGTATTTT.

This clonotype was found a few times. The V gene is TRBV28, the J gene TRBJ2-7; D is ambiguous. The CDR3 consists of 14 residues. Germline CDR1 reads MDHEN; CDR2 reads SYDVKM. The ends were cut back, 8 bases at V and 3 bases at J, with 17 bases in the middle. In nucleotides, the CDR3 is TGTGCCAGCCAGCCGCAGTGGGGAAACTACGAGCAGTACTTC. The encoded protein is CASQPQWGNYEQYF.

The chain joins TRBV4-1 to TRBJ1-5; D is ambiguous. The CDR3 has 14 residues. Germline CDR1 and CDR2: MGHRA and YSYEKL. Trimming cost V 3 bases and J 0 bases, with 6 bases left between them. CDR3 DNA: TGCGCCAGCAGCCAGACCCATAGCAATCAGCCCCAGCATTTT. This encodes CASSQTHSNQPQHF.

This clonotype has more than one count but fewer than ten. The CDR3 region is CSARDSTVGGTSTDTQYF. The CDR3 DNA sequence: TGCAGTGCTAGAGATTCGACCGTTGGCGGGACCTCCACAGATACGCAGTATTTT. The rearrangement uses TRBV20-1 and TRBJ2-3; the D gene is possibly TRBD2 (6 bases). The CDR3 has 18 residues. The V end lost 0 bases, the J end lost 2 bases, and 21 bases lay between the germline ends. Germline V gene lookup returns CDR1 DFQATT and CDR2 SNEGSKA (reference sequence).

The sample holds one count of this clonotype. The V call is TRBV20-1, the J call TRBJ2-3; 7 bases are a match to TRBD2. The germline V gene has CDR1 DFQATT and CDR2 SNEGSKA (reference sequence). This CDR3 comprises 14 residues. V was clipped by 6 bases and J by 3 bases; unmatched bases: 9. The CDR3 coding sequence is TGCAGTGCCCCCACTAGCGTCGGTACAGATACGCAGTATTTT. Translating gives CSAPTSVGTDTQYF.

The rearrangement links TRBV20-1 to TRBJ2-7, with 9 bases lining up with TRBD2. CDR3 size: 15 residues. Germline values: CDR1 DFQATT, CDR2 SNEGSKA (reference sequence). V trimming: 0 bases; J trimming: 1 base; junction bases outside the gene matches: 4. The CDR3 DNA follows: TGCAGTGCTAGAGATAGGCGGGAGGGTTCCTACGAGCAGTACTTC. This codes for CSARDRREGSYEQYF.

This clonotype was seen a handful of times. V and J are TRBV2 and TRBJ2-3; 9 nucleotides match TRBD1. Losses at the gene ends were 6 bases for V and 5 bases for J; bases not matched to a gene: 18. The CDR3 spans 18 residues. From germline, CDR1 is SNHLY and CDR2 FYNNEI. For the CDR3, the DNA is TGTGCCAGCAGATTCATAACGGGACAGGGTGGCCCAAAAGATACGCAGTATTTT. This gives the protein CASRFITGQGGPKDTQYF.

The V call is TRBV28, the J call TRBJ2-2; 7 nucleotides line up with TRBD1. The CDR3 runs to 13 residues. CDR1 is MDHEN and CDR2 is SYDVKM in the germline V gene. V shed 3 bases, J shed 7 bases, and the junction held 2 bases outside the gene matches. The CDR3 spells CASSLRGLGELFF. CDR3 coding DNA: TGTGCCAGCAGTTTGAGGGGGCTCGGGGAGCTGTTTTTT.

A note on this clonotype: A much larger clonotype is one base distant, so this may be a read error. This sequence joins TRBV12-3 or TRBV12-4 and TRBJ1-4; TRBD1 aligns across 9 bases. This CDR3 contains 14 residues. The CDR3 bases are TGTGCCAGCAGGCTTGGGACAGGGAATGAAAAACTGCTTTTT. Its protein product is CASRLGTGNEKLLF.